This T cell receptor (beta chain) was profiled in a study of circulating and synovial CD4+ cells in juvenile arthritis. Study results and limitations: These repertoires were less diverse than bulk blood CD4 repertoires. CPL versus bulk CD4 samples: T cell genome counts differed by at least an order of magnitude. Circulating pathogenic-like lymphocytes shared a substantially higher fraction of CDR3 sequences with synovium than bulk blood.

The V end was cut by 3 bases, the J end by 5 bases, with 14 bases between. Germline lookup yields CDR1 SGHRS and CDR2 YFSETQ. CDR3 length: 15 residues. A note on this clone: Its antigen is not known.

Data came from immunoSEQ multiplex PCR; TCRdb stores just in-frame clones and leaves some out. The profile shows around 32,000 clones, 90% to 95% of them singletons. Sequenced material: CD4+ T cells from blood. This receptor was obtained from a human donor with juvenile idiopathic arthritis. The rearrangement uses TRBV5-1 and TRBJ2-2; tentative D call: TRBD1 (6 bases). CDR3 coding DNA: TGCGCCAGCAGCTCTACTCATACAGGGACCGGGGAGCTGTTTTTT. It yields the protein CASSSTHTGTGELFF.